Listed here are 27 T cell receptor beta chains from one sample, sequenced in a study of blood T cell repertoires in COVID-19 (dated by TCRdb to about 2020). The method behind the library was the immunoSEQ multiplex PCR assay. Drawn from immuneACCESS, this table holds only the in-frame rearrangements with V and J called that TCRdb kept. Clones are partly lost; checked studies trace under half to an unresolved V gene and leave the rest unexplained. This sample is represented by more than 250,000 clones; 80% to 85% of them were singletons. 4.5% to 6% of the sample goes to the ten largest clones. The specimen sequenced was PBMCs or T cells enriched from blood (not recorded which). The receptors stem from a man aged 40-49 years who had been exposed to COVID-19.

CDR3 residues: CASSLLSRDTQYF. The CDR3 DNA is TGCGCCAGCAGCTTGCTTTCCAGAGATACGCAGTATTTT. V is TRBV5-1 and J is TRBJ2-3; no clear D gene. CDR1 is SGHRS, CDR2 YFSETQ, per germline. The CDR3 runs 13 residues. With 1 base removed from V and 5 bases from J, the gap between germline ends came to 8 bases. Variable domain in full (rest from reference TRBV5-1 and TRBJ2-3): KAGVTQTPRYLIKTRGQQVTLSCSPISGHRSVSWYQQTPGQGLQFLFEYFSETQRNKGNFPGRFSGRQFSNSRSEMNVSTLELGDSALYLCASSLLSRDTQYFGPGTRLTVL.

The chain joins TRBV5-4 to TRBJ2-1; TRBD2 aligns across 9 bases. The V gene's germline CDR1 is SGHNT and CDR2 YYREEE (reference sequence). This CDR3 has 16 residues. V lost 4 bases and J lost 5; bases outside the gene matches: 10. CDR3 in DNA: TGTGCCAGCAGCCCCGCCCCGGGACTAGCCGACAATGAGCAGTTCTTC. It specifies CASSPAPGLADNEQFF.

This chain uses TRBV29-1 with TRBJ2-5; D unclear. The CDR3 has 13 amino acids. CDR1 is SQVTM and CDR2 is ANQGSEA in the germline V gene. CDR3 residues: CIRISPGQETQYF. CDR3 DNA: TGCATCCGGATATCCCCAGGTCAAGAGACCCAGTACTTC.

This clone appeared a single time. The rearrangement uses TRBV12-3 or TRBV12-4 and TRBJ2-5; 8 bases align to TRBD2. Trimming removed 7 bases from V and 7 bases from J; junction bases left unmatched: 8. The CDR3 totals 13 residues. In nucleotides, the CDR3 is TGTGCCAGCAAAACGGGACTAGTTGGGACCCAGTACTTC. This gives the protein CASKTGLVGTQYF.

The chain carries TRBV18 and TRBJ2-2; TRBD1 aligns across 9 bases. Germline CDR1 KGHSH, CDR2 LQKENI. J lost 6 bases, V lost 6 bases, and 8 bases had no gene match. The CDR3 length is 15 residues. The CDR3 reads CASSLRDRAAGELFF. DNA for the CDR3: TGTGCCAGCTCTCTCCGGGACAGGGCTGCCGGGGAGCTGTTTTTT.

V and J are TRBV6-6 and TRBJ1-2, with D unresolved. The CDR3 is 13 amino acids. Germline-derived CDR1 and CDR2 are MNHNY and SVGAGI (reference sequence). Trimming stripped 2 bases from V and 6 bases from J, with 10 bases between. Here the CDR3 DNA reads TGTGCCAGCAGTTACGAGAGAAGTCATGGCTACACCTTC. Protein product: CASSYERSHGYTF.

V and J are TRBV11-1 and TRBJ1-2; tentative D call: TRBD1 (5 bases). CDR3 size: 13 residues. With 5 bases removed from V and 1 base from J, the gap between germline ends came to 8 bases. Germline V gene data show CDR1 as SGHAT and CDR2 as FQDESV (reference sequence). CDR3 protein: CASSADSNYGYTF. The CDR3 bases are TGTGCCAGCAGCGCAGACAGTAACTATGGCTACACCTTC. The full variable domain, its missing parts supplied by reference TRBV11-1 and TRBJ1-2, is EAEVAQSPRYKITEKSQAVAFWCDPISGHATLYWYRQILGQGPELLVQFQDESVVDDSQLPKDRFSAERLKGVDSTLKIQPAELGDSAMYLCASSADSNYGYTFGSGTRLTVV.

CDR3 amino acids: CAWSARGPGYTF. For the CDR3, the DNA is TGTGCCTGGAGTGCCAGGGGGCCCGGCTACACCTTC. The chain recombines TRBV30 with TRBJ1-2, with TRBD1 matching 8 bases. Trimming took 1 base from V and 8 from J; bases not matched to a gene: 3. Germline CDR1 and CDR2: GTSNPN and SVGIG (reference sequence). This CDR3 has 12 residues.

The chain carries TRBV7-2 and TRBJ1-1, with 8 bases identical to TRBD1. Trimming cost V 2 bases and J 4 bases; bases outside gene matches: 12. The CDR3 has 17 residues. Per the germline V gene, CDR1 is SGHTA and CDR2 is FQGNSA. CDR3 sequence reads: CASSLIRGRKVSTEAFF. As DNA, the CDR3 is TGTGCCAGCAGCTTAATCAGGGGGCGAAAAGTGAGCACTGAAGCTTTCTTT.

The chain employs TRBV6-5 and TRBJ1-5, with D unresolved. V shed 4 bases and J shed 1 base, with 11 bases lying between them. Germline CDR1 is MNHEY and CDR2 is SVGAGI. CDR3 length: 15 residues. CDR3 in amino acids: CASSSALGSNQPQHF. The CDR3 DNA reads TGTGCCAGCAGTTCGGCCCTCGGGAGCAATCAGCCCCAGCATTTT.

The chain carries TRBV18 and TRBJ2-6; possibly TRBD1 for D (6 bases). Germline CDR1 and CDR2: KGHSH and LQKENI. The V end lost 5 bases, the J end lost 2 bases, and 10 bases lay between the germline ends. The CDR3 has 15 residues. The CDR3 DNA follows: TGTGCCAGCTCAGCTCCAGGGGCTGGGGCCAACGTCCTGACTTTC. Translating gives CASSAPGAGANVLTF.

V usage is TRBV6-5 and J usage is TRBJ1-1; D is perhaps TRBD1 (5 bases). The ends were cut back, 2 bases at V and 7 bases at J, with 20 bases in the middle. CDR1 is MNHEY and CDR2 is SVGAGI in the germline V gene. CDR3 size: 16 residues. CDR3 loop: CASSYALGGAEGEAFF. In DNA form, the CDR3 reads TGTGCCAGCAGTTACGCCCTAGGAGGGGCTGAGGGTGAAGCTTTCTTT.

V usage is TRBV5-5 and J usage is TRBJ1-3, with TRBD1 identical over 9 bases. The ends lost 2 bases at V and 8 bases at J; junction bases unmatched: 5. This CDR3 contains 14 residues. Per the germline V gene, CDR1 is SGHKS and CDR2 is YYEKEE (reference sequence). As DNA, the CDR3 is TGTGCCAGCAGCTTCCGGACAGGGGCTGACACCATATATTTT. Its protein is CASSFRTGADTIYF.

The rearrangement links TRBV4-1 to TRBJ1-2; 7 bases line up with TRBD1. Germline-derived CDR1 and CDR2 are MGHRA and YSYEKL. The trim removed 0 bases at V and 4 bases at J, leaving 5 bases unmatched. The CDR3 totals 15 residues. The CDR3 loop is CASSQEQGSFYGYTF. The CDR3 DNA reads TGCGCCAGCAGCCAAGAACAGGGGTCCTTCTATGGCTACACCTTC.

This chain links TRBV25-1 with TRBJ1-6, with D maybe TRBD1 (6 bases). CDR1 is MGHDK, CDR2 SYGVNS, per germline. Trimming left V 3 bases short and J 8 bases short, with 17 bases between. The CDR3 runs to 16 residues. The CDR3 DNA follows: TGTGCCAGCAGTGATTATGGGGGGGCTCGGTATTCACCCCTCCACTTT. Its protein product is CASSDYGGARYSPLHF.

CDR3: CASSRDSSGNTIYF. CDR3 nucleotides: TGTGCCAGCAGTCGAGACAGCTCTGGAAACACCATATATTTT. The chain carries TRBV9 and TRBJ1-3; TRBD1 is a possible D gene (5 bases). The V and J ends lost 5 bases and 0 bases respectively, with 9 bases between them. The CDR3 length is 14 residues. Germline values: CDR1 SGDLS, CDR2 YYNGEE.

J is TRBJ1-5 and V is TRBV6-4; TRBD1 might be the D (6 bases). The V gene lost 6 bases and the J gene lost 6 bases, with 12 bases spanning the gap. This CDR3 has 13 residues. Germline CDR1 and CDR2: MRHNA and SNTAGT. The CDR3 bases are TGTGCCAGCAGCGAACAGGGCGGTCAGCCCCAGCATTTT. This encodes CASSEQGGQPQHF.

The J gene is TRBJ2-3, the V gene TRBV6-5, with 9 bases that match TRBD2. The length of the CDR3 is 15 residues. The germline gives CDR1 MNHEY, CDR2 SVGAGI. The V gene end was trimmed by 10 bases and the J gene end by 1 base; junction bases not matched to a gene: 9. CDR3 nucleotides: TGTGCCACCCGTCTGGGACTAGCAGGCACAGATACGCAGTATTTT. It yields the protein CATRLGLAGTDTQYF.

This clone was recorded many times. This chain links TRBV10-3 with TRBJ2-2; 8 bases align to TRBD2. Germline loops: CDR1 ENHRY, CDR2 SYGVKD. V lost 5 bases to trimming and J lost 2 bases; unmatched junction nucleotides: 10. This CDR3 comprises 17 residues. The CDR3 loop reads CAISPGGLALNTGELFF. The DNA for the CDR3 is TGTGCCATCAGTCCGGGGGGGCTAGCGCTTAACACCGGGGAGCTGTTTTTT.

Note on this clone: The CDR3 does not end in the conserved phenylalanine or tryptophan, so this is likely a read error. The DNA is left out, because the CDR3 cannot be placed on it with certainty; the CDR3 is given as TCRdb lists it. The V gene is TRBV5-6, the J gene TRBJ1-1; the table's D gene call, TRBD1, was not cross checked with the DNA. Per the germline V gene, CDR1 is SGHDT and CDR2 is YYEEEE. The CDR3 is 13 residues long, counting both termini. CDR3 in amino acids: CASSLARMGQTHL.

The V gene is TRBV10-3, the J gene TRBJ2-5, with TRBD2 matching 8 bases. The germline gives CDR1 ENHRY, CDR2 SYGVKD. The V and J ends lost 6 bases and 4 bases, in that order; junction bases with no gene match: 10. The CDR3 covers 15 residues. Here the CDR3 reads CAIRVAGSPGETQYF. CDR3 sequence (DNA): TGTGCCATCAGGGTAGCGGGAAGCCCGGGAGAGACCCAGTACTTC.

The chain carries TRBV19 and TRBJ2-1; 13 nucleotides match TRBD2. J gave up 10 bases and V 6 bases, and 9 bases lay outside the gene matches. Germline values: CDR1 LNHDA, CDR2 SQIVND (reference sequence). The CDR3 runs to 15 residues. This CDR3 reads CASRLAGGPFGEQFF. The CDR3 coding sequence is TGTGCCAGTAGACTAGCGGGAGGGCCGTTCGGCGAGCAGTTCTTC.

CDR3 in amino acids: CASSITGSNEKLFF. The CDR3 coding sequence is TGTGCCAGTAGTATTACAGGTTCCAATGAAAAACTGTTTTTT. V and J are TRBV19 and TRBJ1-4, with D tentatively TRBD1 (5 bases). There are 14 residues in the CDR3. Germline lookup yields CDR1 LNHDA and CDR2 SQIVND (reference sequence). Trimming shortened V by 3 bases and J by 5 bases, and 10 bases separated the two germline ends.

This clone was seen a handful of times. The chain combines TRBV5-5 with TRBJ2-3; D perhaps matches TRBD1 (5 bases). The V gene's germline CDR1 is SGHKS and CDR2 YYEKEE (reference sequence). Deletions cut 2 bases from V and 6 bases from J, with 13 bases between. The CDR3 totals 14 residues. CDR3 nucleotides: TGTGCCAGCAGCTTCTGGGAAGGGGCGGATACGCAGTATTTT. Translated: CASSFWEGADTQYF. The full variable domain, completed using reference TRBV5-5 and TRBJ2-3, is DAGVTQSPTHLIKTRGQQVTLRCSPISGHKSVSWYQQVLGQGPQFIFQYYEKEERGRGNFPDRFSARQFPNYSSELNVNALLLGDSALYLCASSFWEGADTQYFGPGTRLTVL.

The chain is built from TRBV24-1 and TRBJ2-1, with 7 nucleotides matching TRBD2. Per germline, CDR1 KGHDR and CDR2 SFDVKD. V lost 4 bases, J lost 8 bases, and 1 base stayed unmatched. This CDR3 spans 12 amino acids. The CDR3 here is CATSDRGDEQFF. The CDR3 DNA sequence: TGTGCCACCAGTGACCGGGGGGATGAGCAGTTCTTC.

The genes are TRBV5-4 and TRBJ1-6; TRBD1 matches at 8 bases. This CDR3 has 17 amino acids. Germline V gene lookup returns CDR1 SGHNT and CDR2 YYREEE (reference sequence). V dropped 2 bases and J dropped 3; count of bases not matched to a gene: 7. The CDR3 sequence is CASSFETGTGYNSPLHF. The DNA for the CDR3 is TGTGCCAGCAGCTTCGAAACCGGGACAGGCTATAATTCACCCCTCCACTTT.

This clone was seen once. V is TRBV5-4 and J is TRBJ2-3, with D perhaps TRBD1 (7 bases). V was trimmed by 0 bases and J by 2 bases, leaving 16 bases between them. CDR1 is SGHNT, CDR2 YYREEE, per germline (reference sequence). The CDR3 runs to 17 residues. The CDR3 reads CASSLVSGGKNTDTQYF. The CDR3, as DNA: TGTGCCAGCAGCTTGGTTTCAGGGGGGAAAAACACAGATACGCAGTATTTT.